A single sample is the source of the 25 T cell receptor beta chains below, sequenced in a study of T cells in Graves' hyperthyroidism and ophthalmopathy (dated by TCRdb to the late 2010s). To prepare the library, multiplex PCR was applied. The instrument given in TCRdb is Illumina HiSeq 2000. The TCR beta CDR3 regions were amplified from RNA transcripts. The first round of RT-PCR for the TCR CDR3 was performed with the HTBI primer set and the Qiagen OneStep RT-PCR kit. TCRdb itself trimmed the public reads at Q25 with fastp, ran MiXCR and retained productive beta chains. Entries that share a CDR3 protein sequence are merged under the most common genes and DNA. Recorded for this sample are approximately 600,000 distinct CDR3 sequences; about 15% of them occurred a single time. Together, the top ten hold about 4.5% of the sample. Sequences were obtained from blood. The receptors shown here come from a woman in her forties with Graves' ophthalmopathy.

In its sample, this clonotype was seen many times. The chain joins TRBV28 to TRBJ1-2; D call uncertain. Germline lookup yields CDR1 MDHEN and CDR2 SYDVKM. The CDR3 loop spans 15 amino acids. V was pared by 3 bases and J by 4 bases, with 15 bases between. CDR3 nucleotides: TGTGCCAGCAGTTTCAGAGGAGATAGAGTCTATGGCTACACCTTC. Amino acid sequence: CASSFRGDRVYGYTF.

This clonotype was counted between two and nine times. This sequence joins TRBV2 and TRBJ1-1, with D possibly matching TRBD1 (6 bases). V was cut by 10 bases and J by 6 bases, with 18 bases left in between. This CDR3 is built from 13 residues. Germline V gene data show CDR1 as SNHLY and CDR2 as FYNNEI. The CDR3 region has the DNA TGTGCCACCACCCGAGGGGGGATCGCTGAAGCTTTCTTT. It codes for CATTRGGIAEAFF.

In its sample, this clonotype was seen many times. This chain joins TRBV7-2 and TRBJ2-5; D is perhaps TRBD2 (6 bases). With 5 bases removed from V and 4 bases from J, the gap between germline ends came to 11 bases. Germline V gene data show CDR1 as SGHTA and CDR2 as FQGNSA. The CDR3 has 13 residues. In DNA form, the CDR3 reads TGTGCCAGCAGCCCCCACGGGAGAGAGACCCAGTACTTC. It is translated as CASSPHGRETQYF.

The chain carries TRBV10-3 and TRBJ2-7; D is perhaps TRBD1 or TRBD2 (7 bases each). The CDR3 consists of 16 residues. V shed 0 bases and J shed 2 bases, with 14 bases lying between them. Germline V gene data show CDR1 as ENHRY and CDR2 as SYGVKD. For the CDR3, the DNA is TGTGCCATCAGTGAGTCGGGGAGGGGGCAACCCTACGAGCAGTACTTC. Translating gives CAISESGRGQPYEQYF.

In its sample, this clonotype was seen many times. The chain combines TRBV12-3 or TRBV12-4 with TRBJ2-7; 9 bases are shared with TRBD1. CDR3 length equals 14 residues. J was trimmed by 2 bases and V by 6 bases; bases with no gene match: 5. The CDR3 DNA reads as TGTGCCAGCAGCGGACAGGGGCGAGCCTACGAGCAGTACTTC. Its protein product is CASSGQGRAYEQYF.

This clonotype has ten or more counts. The genes are TRBV12-3 or TRBV12-4 and TRBJ2-5; a weak D match, TRBD1 (5 bases). The CDR3 extends over 15 amino acids. Trimming shortened V by 6 bases and J by 0 bases, and 14 bases separated the two germline ends. CDR3 nucleotides: TGTGCCAGCAGCCCCCCCGACAGCTACCAAGAGACCCAGTACTTC. This codes for CASSPPDSYQETQYF.

This clonotype occurred many times. Its ends do not fully match the called genes, so a read error is possible. The chain has TRBV5-1 and TRBJ2-7; D perhaps matches TRBD2 (5 bases). CDR3 length: 12 residues. Germline loops: CDR1 SGHRS, CDR2 YFSETQ. The CDR3 DNA reads as TGCGCCAGCAGCTTCGAGGGCCTCCAGCAAGACTTC. It codes for CASSFEGLQQDF.

This clonotype came up many times. The chain is built from TRBV20-1 and TRBJ2-5; unclear D gene. There are 12 residues in the CDR3. Germline V gene sequence: CDR1 DFQATT, CDR2 SNEGSKA (reference sequence). Trimming cost V 1 base and J 4 bases, with 7 bases left between them. The CDR3 sequence is CSARGLGETQYF. CDR3 sequence (DNA): TGCAGTGCTAGAGGCCTCGGAGAGACCCAGTACTTC.

This clonotype was counted ten times or more. The J gene is TRBJ1-1, the V gene TRBV27, with 7 bases aligning to TRBD1. V shed 5 bases, J shed 3 bases, and the junction held 6 bases outside the gene matches. Germline lookup yields CDR1 MNHEY and CDR2 SMNVEV (reference sequence). CDR3 length: 14 residues. Written as DNA, the CDR3 is TGTGCCAGCAGTGAAATTACAGGGGACACTGAAGCTTTCTTT. This translates into CASSEITGDTEAFF.

This rearrangement joins TRBV5-1 to TRBJ2-1, with a tentative D call TRBD2 (6 bases). The V gene lost 5 bases and the J gene lost 3 bases, with 18 bases spanning the gap. The CDR3 runs 16 residues. CDR1 and CDR2 from the germline V gene are SGHRS and YFSETQ. The CDR3 loop reads CASSSLGGLDYNEQFF. As DNA, the CDR3 is TGCGCCAGCAGTTCTCTGGGGGGATTAGACTACAATGAGCAGTTCTTC.

This clonotype was picked up many times. The chain combines TRBV27 with TRBJ1-5; possible D gene TRBD1, 5 bases. V lost 4 bases, J lost 4 bases, and 14 bases lay in between. Germline V gene sequence: CDR1 MNHEY, CDR2 SMNVEV (reference sequence). The CDR3 loop spans 15 amino acids. For the CDR3, the DNA is TGTGCCAGCAGTTCCCCGGGACGGCGAAATCAGCCCCAGCATTTT. Its translation: CASSSPGRRNQPQHF.

The sample holds a few counts of this clonotype. The chain employs TRBV6-1 and TRBJ2-3; no definite D call. Germline CDR1 reads MNHNS; CDR2 reads SASEGT. CDR3 length: 11 amino acids. Trimming shortened V by 6 bases and J by 0 bases, and 1 base separated the two germline ends. The CDR3 protein is CASRSTDTQYF. The DNA for the CDR3 is TGTGCCAGCAGAAGCACAGATACGCAGTATTTT.

This clonotype was observed at least ten times. The chain uses TRBV7-6 and TRBJ1-3; no reliable D call. Germline V CDR1 and CDR2: SGHVS, FNYEAQ. This CDR3 comprises 15 residues. Trimming removed 0 bases at V and 2 bases at J, with 8 bases between. DNA of the CDR3: TGTGCCAGCAGCTTAGCCGGATGGGCTGGAAACACCATATATTTT. This codes for CASSLAGWAGNTIYF.

This clonotype came up many times. This chain uses TRBV2 with TRBJ2-2; 11 nucleotides match TRBD2. This CDR3 contains 17 residues. Germline-derived CDR1 and CDR2 are SNHLY and FYNNEI. With V trimmed by 6 bases and J by 0 bases, 6 bases remained unmatched. The CDR3 sequence: CASRRLAGGTNTGELFF. The DNA of the CDR3 is TGTGCCAGCAGGAGATTAGCGGGAGGGACGAACACCGGGGAGCTGTTTTTT.

This clonotype showed up just a few times. The chain recombines TRBV19 with TRBJ1-2; tentatively, D is TRBD1 (5 bases). Germline V gene sequence: CDR1 LNHDA, CDR2 SQIVND (reference sequence). V gave up 3 bases and J gave up 2 bases, with 10 bases separating them. The CDR3 contains 14 residues. The CDR3, as DNA: TGTGCCAGTAGTATCCGGGACGGGAACTATGGCTACACCTTC. This encodes CASSIRDGNYGYTF.

The chain has TRBV6-5 and TRBJ1-1; D gene uncertain. V lost 0 bases to trimming and J lost 12 bases, with 11 bases between them. CDR1 and CDR2 (germline): MNHEY, SVGAGI. The CDR3 loop spans 12 amino acids. This chain's CDR3 is CASSYSGEKPFF. The CDR3 nucleotides are TGTGCCAGCAGTTACTCGGGAGAGAAGCCTTTCTTT.

This clonotype was detected ten times or more. This chain links TRBV6-5 with TRBJ2-5; no clear D gene. This CDR3 contains 14 residues. Deletions cut 2 bases from V and 5 bases from J, with 12 bases between. CDR1 is MNHEY, CDR2 SVGAGI, per germline. CDR3 DNA sequence: TGTGCCAGCAGTTACGGTTTCCCCGGGGAGACCCAGTACTTC. It translates to CASSYGFPGETQYF.

This clonotype was counted a few times. The genes are TRBV6-5 and TRBJ1-2; no firm D call. This CDR3 spans 15 amino acids. CDR1 and CDR2 from the germline V gene are MNHEY and SVGAGI. The V end was cut by 0 bases, the J end by 3 bases, with 11 bases between. This chain's CDR3 is CASSYSQAVDYGYTF. The DNA of the CDR3 is TGTGCCAGCAGTTACTCGCAAGCGGTGGACTATGGCTACACCTTC.

The CDR3 loop reads CASSYPFGAGGDGTGELFF. Here the CDR3 DNA reads TGTGCCAGCAGCTACCCCTTCGGGGCAGGGGGGGATGGCACCGGGGAGCTGTTTTTT. J is TRBJ2-2 and V is TRBV11-1, with D tentatively TRBD1 or TRBD2 (7 bases each). This CDR3 contains 19 residues. Per germline, CDR1 SGHAT and CDR2 FQDESV (reference sequence). The V end was cut by 4 bases, the J end by 4 bases, with 25 bases between.

The rearrangement uses TRBV5-1 and TRBJ2-7; D remains unclear. From germline, CDR1 is SGHRS and CDR2 YFSETQ. Deletions cut 4 bases from V and 0 bases from J, with 14 bases between. The CDR3 runs 15 residues. The CDR3 loop reads CASSGSLSDSYEQYF. As DNA, the CDR3 is TGCGCCAGCAGCGGGTCACTATCAGACTCCTACGAGCAGTACTTC.

This clonotype was seen at least ten times. This rearrangement joins TRBV19 to TRBJ2-7; D might be TRBD1 (5 bases). CDR1 and CDR2 from the germline V gene are LNHDA and SQIVND (reference sequence). This CDR3 is 15 amino acids long. V gave up 3 bases and J gave up 2 bases, with 14 bases separating them. CDR3 DNA: TGTGCCAGTAGTATGATGGGGCGTATGGCCTACGAGCAGTACTTC. Translation gives CASSMMGRMAYEQYF.

Many counts were recorded for this clonotype. V is TRBV10-3 and J is TRBJ1-1; D gene uncertain. The length of the CDR3 is 15 residues. Germline lookup yields CDR1 ENHRY and CDR2 SYGVKD. Trimming left V 0 bases short and J 4 bases short, with 12 bases between. CDR3 sequence reads: CAISESSVGGTEAFF. The CDR3 DNA sequence: TGTGCCATCAGTGAGTCAAGCGTAGGAGGCACTGAAGCTTTCTTT.

The chain carries TRBV6-2 or TRBV6-3 and TRBJ2-5; tentatively, D is TRBD1 (6 bases). The V end was cut by 1 base, the J end by 5 bases, with 14 bases between. Germline CDR1 reads MNHEY; CDR2 reads SVGEGT. The CDR3 has 15 residues. The CDR3 bases are TGTGCCAGCAGTTACTACGGCAGGGGCCTGGAGACCCAGTACTTC. Its protein product is CASSYYGRGLETQYF.

The chain is built from TRBV20-1 and TRBJ2-7; perhaps TRBD2 as D (7 bases). The germline V and J ends were trimmed by 6 bases and 2 bases, with 17 bases remaining between them. Germline lookup yields CDR1 DFQATT and CDR2 SNEGSKA (reference sequence). The CDR3 runs to 14 residues. The CDR3 spells CSAPVGGRTYEQYF. The CDR3 DNA reads as TGCAGTGCACCCGTGGGGGGGCGAACCTACGAGCAGTACTTC.

There are many counts of this clonotype. The rearrangement joins TRBV28 to TRBJ1-5; no definite D call. Germline V CDR1 and CDR2: MDHEN, SYDVKM. Trimming pared 2 bases from V and 6 bases from J, leaving 11 bases between. The CDR3 extends over 14 amino acids. The CDR3 reads CASSLPTSPQPQHF. DNA for the CDR3: TGTGCCAGCAGTTTACCGACCTCACCTCAGCCCCAGCATTTT.